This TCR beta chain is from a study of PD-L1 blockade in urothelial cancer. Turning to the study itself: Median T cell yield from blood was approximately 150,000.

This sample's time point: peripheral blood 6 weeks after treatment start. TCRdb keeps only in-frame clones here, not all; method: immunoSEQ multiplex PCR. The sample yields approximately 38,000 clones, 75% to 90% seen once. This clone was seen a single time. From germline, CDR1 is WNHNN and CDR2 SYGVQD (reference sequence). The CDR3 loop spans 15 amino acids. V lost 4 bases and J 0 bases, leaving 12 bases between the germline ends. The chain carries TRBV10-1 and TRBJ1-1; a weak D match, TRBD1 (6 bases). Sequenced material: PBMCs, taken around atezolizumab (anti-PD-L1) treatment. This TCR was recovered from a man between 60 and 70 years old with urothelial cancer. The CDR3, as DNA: TGCGCCAGCAGTGGCAGGGGCTTAATGAACACTGAAGCTTTCTTT. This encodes CASSGRGLMNTEAFF.